This TCR beta chain was identified during a study of CD8+CD57+ T cells in acquired aplastic anemia. Study overall: On average, sorted CD4+ and CD8+ cells gave about 2.9 ug of DNA. As sequenced from healthy donors, CD4+ cells averaged roughly 10 million reads.

TCR beta VDJ combinations and CDR3 sequences were profiled from genomic DNA. TCRdb reanalysed the reads using MiXCR and keeps one entry per CDR3 protein. The data show some 120,000 distinct CDR3 sequences, 48% seen once. The V end was cut by 4 bases, the J end by 8 bases, with 14 bases between. The CDR3 loop spans 13 amino acids. CDR1 LNHNV and CDR2 YYDKDF come from the germline V gene (reference sequence). This clonotype was found a few times. Its antigen remains unidentified. Study-wide points: Researchers reported that CD8+ Simpson's diversity was not significantly different in patients versus controls. Roughly 27 sequences, all CD8+ CDR3, were shared between patients and controls.

The specimen was sorted CD4+, CD8+, or CD8+CD57+ T cells (not recorded which) from PBMCs. This sequence was found in a human donor in good health, serving as a control. V gene TRBV15 combines with J gene TRBJ1-1, with D unclear. The CDR3: CATSIPEGREAFF. As DNA, the CDR3 is TGTGCCACCAGCATCCCCGAGGGAAGGGAAGCTTTCTTT.